The rows below give T cell receptor beta chains drawn from one sample of a study of blood T cells in healthy people across ages. TCRdb independently ran MiXCR on the 5' RACE reads; one entry per CDR3 protein. The table records fewer than 800,000 distinct CDR3 sequences, 20% to 30% of them present only once. The same data also went into a second study, on T cells of mothers and their children.

Sequences were obtained from blood. These receptor sequences come from a boy aged 10-17 years in good health. Both conserved end residues are part of each CDR3. A D gene is named only where the DNA matches it firmly. Rows may omit the clone size; those that give it use once, few, many or a size class.

J gene: TRBJ1-5; clone size: few; V gene: TRBV12-3/TRBV12-4; D gene: -; CDR3 protein: CASSDGLNQPQHF; CDR3 DNA: TGTGCCAGCAGCGACGGACTCAATCAGCCCCAGCATTTT
J gene: TRBJ1-3; clone size: -; V gene: TRBV25-1; D gene: TRBD1; CDR3 protein: CASSVYGQGKSGNTIYF; CDR3 DNA: TGTGCCAGCAGTGTCTATGGACAGGGAAAATCTGGAAACACCATATATTTT
J gene: TRBJ2-1; clone size: -; V gene: TRBV12-5; D gene: -; CDR3 protein: CASGLGTHNEQFF; CDR3 DNA: TGTGCTAGTGGTTTGGGCACGCACAATGAGCAGTTCTTC
J gene: TRBJ2-1; clone size: -; V gene: TRBV2; D gene: -; CDR3 protein: CASLRGRDNEQFF; CDR3 DNA: TGTGCCAGCTTACGAGGACGGGATAATGAGCAGTTCTTC
J gene: TRBJ2-6; clone size: few; V gene: TRBV11-2; D gene: -; CDR3 protein: CASSLMGVEGRGGGANVLTF; CDR3 DNA: TGTGCCAGCAGCTTAATGGGCGTCGAGGGTAGGGGCGGTGGGGCCAACGTCCTGACTTTC
J gene: TRBJ2-5; clone size: few; V gene: TRBV12-3/TRBV12-4; D gene: -; CDR3 protein: CASSLRDLRETQYF; CDR3 DNA: TGTGCCAGCAGTTTAAGGGATCTGAGGGAGACCCAGTACTTC
J gene: TRBJ2-4; clone size: -; V gene: TRBV12-3/TRBV12-4; D gene: -; CDR3 protein: CASSSRPGSIQYF; CDR3 DNA: TGTGCCAGCAGCTCCCGACCTGGTAGCATTCAGTACTTC
J gene: TRBJ1-4; clone size: -; V gene: TRBV3-1; D gene: -; CDR3 protein: CASSQQRVEGEKLFF; CDR3 DNA: TGTGCCAGCAGCCAGCAAAGGGTAGAGGGTGAAAAACTGTTTTTT
J gene: TRBJ2-1; clone size: -; V gene: TRBV13; D gene: TRBD2; CDR3 protein: CASSYTSGSTYNEQFF; CDR3 DNA: TGTGCCAGCAGCTACACCAGCGGGAGTACCTACAATGAGCAGTTCTTC
J gene: TRBJ2-4; clone size: -; V gene: TRBV3-1; D gene: -; CDR3 protein: CASSQFARQKNIQYF; CDR3 DNA: TGTGCCAGCAGCCAATTTGCCAGGCAGAAAAACATTCAGTACTTC
J gene: TRBJ2-7; clone size: -; V gene: TRBV29-1; D gene: -; CDR3 protein: CSGSTSSYEQYF; CDR3 DNA: TGCAGCGGCTCGACTAGCTCCTACGAGCAGTACTTC
J gene: TRBJ1-1; clone size: -; V gene: TRBV20-1; D gene: TRBD1; CDR3 protein: CSAGGGQGNLDTEAFF; CDR3 DNA: TGCAGTGCTGGGGGGGGACAGGGGAATTTGGACACTGAAGCTTTCTTT
J gene: TRBJ2-1; clone size: few; V gene: TRBV7-9; D gene: -; CDR3 protein: CASSLARNHEQFF; CDR3 DNA: TGTGCCAGCAGCTTAGCTCGGAATCATGAGCAGTTCTTC
J gene: TRBJ2-7; clone size: -; V gene: TRBV11-1; D gene: TRBD2; CDR3 protein: CASSLGLAGFYEQYF; CDR3 DNA: TGTGCCAGCAGCTTAGGTCTAGCGGGATTCTACGAGCAGTACTTC
J gene: TRBJ2-7; clone size: -; V gene: TRBV29-1; D gene: -; CDR3 protein: CSVGKRADYEQYF; CDR3 DNA: TGCAGCGTCGGAAAGAGGGCAGACTACGAGCAGTACTTC
J gene: TRBJ2-5; clone size: -; V gene: TRBV7-9; D gene: TRBD1; CDR3 protein: CASTNLDRDRRQETQYF; CDR3 DNA: TGTGCCAGCACCAATTTGGACAGGGATAGGCGGCAAGAGACCCAGTACTTC
J gene: TRBJ2-1; clone size: many; V gene: TRBV7-3; D gene: -; CDR3 protein: CASSLMGLNEQFF; CDR3 DNA: TGTGCCAGCAGCTTAATGGGCCTCAATGAGCAGTTCTTC
J gene: TRBJ1-1; clone size: few; V gene: TRBV29-1; D gene: TRBD1; CDR3 protein: CSVEETGGDTEAFF; CDR3 DNA: TGCAGCGTTGAAGAGACAGGGGGCGATACTGAAGCTTTCTTT
J gene: TRBJ2-7; clone size: -; V gene: TRBV7-2; D gene: -; CDR3 protein: CASSRDPTESYEQYF; CDR3 DNA: TGTGCCAGCAGCCGCGACCCGACGGAATCCTACGAGCAGTACTTC
J gene: TRBJ2-5; clone size: -; V gene: TRBV29-1; D gene: TRBD2; CDR3 protein: CSVERLAGETQYF; CDR3 DNA: TGCAGCGTTGAACGACTAGCGGGGGAGACCCAGTACTTC
J gene: TRBJ2-1; clone size: once; V gene: TRBV7-6; D gene: -; CDR3 protein: CASSTGKDGWPVGYNEQFF; CDR3 DNA: TGTGCCAGCAGCACAGGAAAAGACGGATGGCCGGTGGGGTACAATGAGCAGTTCTTC
J gene: TRBJ1-4; clone size: -; V gene: TRBV7-7; D gene: -; CDR3 protein: CASSSQFNEKLFF; CDR3 DNA: TGTGCTAGCAGCTCCCAGTTTAATGAAAAACTGTTTTTT
J gene: TRBJ1-5; clone size: few; V gene: TRBV7-6; D gene: TRBD1; CDR3 protein: CASSSGQYNQPQHF; CDR3 DNA: TGTGCCAGCAGCTCGGGACAGTACAATCAGCCCCAGCATTTT
J gene: TRBJ2-4; clone size: few; V gene: TRBV7-2; D gene: -; CDR3 protein: CASSLVMDYGYQYF; CDR3 DNA: TGTGCCAGCAGCTTAGTGATGGACTATGGTTATCAGTACTTC
J gene: TRBJ2-7; clone size: -; V gene: TRBV12-3/TRBV12-4; D gene: -; CDR3 protein: CASSLDLHATYEQYF; CDR3 DNA: TGTGCCAGCAGTTTAGACCTACATGCTACCTACGAGCAGTACTTC
J gene: TRBJ1-3; clone size: few; V gene: TRBV6-6; D gene: -; CDR3 protein: CASSYYLYGNTIYF; CDR3 DNA: TGTGCCAGCAGTTATTACCTTTACGGAAACACCATATATTTT
J gene: TRBJ1-2; clone size: few; V gene: TRBV5-1; D gene: -; CDR3 protein: CASSLSENGYTF; CDR3 DNA: TGCGCCAGCAGCTTGTCTGAAAATGGCTACACCTTC
J gene: TRBJ2-5; clone size: -; V gene: TRBV6-5; D gene: -; CDR3 protein: CASSYTTLSALRETQYF; CDR3 DNA: TGTGCCAGCAGTTACACAACACTCTCCGCTCTACGGGAGACCCAGTACTTC
J gene: TRBJ2-5; clone size: -; V gene: TRBV6-5; D gene: -; CDR3 protein: CASSGWEETQYF; CDR3 DNA: TGTGCCAGCTCGGGATGGGAAGAGACCCAGTACTTC
J gene: TRBJ2-5; clone size: -; V gene: TRBV5-1; D gene: -; CDR3 protein: CASSLAQLDYHQETQYF; CDR3 DNA: TGCGCCAGCAGCTTGGCCCAGCTTGACTACCACCAAGAGACCCAGTACTTC
J gene: TRBJ1-1; clone size: once; V gene: TRBV28; D gene: -; CDR3 protein: CASSPNAWSLTTEAFF; CDR3 DNA: TGTGCCAGCAGTCCGAATGCTTGGAGTTTGACCACTGAAGCTTTCTTT
J gene: TRBJ2-3; clone size: -; V gene: TRBV5-1; D gene: -; CDR3 protein: CASSLTTLTDTQYF; CDR3 DNA: TGCGCCAGCAGCTTGACAACACTCACAGATACGCAGTATTTT
J gene: TRBJ2-7; clone size: -; V gene: TRBV28; D gene: -; CDR3 protein: CASTHGTLYEQYF; CDR3 DNA: TGTGCCAGCACCCACGGGACTCTCTACGAGCAGTACTTC
J gene: TRBJ1-2; clone size: -; V gene: TRBV6-5; D gene: -; CDR3 protein: CASSPGRTNGYTF; CDR3 DNA: TGTGCCAGCAGCCCGGGACGGACTAATGGCTACACCTTC
J gene: TRBJ2-3; clone size: -; V gene: TRBV20-1; D gene: TRBD2; CDR3 protein: CSAQTSGRLADTQYF; CDR3 DNA: TGCAGTGCGCAGACTAGCGGGAGGTTGGCAGATACGCAGTATTTT
J gene: TRBJ2-7; clone size: -; V gene: TRBV4-1; D gene: -; CDR3 protein: CASSQGRGDYEQYF; CDR3 DNA: TGCGCCAGCAGCCAAGGCAGGGGGGATTACGAGCAGTACTTC
J gene: TRBJ1-1; clone size: -; V gene: TRBV20-1; D gene: TRBD1; CDR3 protein: CSASRDSGNTEAFF; CDR3 DNA: TGCAGTGCTAGCAGGGACAGCGGGAACACTGAAGCTTTCTTT